The 7 T cell receptor beta chains given below trace back to one sample, sequenced in a study of glioma-infiltrating T cells after dendritic cell vaccination. This sample's time point: after dendritic cell vaccination, including at tumor progression/relapse. TCRdb keeps only in-frame clones here, not all; method: immunoSEQ multiplex PCR. This sample yields 70,000 to 95,000 clones, of which about nine tenths are seen a single time; 2% to 2.5% belongs to the top ten. The specimen was blood, collected after dendritic cell vaccination. These receptors were obtained from a human donor with glioblastoma.

DNA for the CDR3: TGTGCCAGCAGTCGCAGGGCGGATTACGAGCAGTACTTC. As protein: CASSRRADYEQYF. V gene TRBV2 combines with J gene TRBJ2-7; a possible D gene is TRBD1 (5 bases). The CDR3 has 13 residues. The V gene's germline CDR1 is SNHLY and CDR2 FYNNEI. With 5 bases removed from V and 4 bases from J, the gap between germline ends came to 12 bases. Together with reference TRBV2 and TRBJ2-7, the CDR3 gives the full variable domain: EPEVTQTPSHQVTQMGQEVILRCVPISNHLYFYWYRQILGQKVEFLVSFYNNEISEKSEIFDDQFSVERPDGSNFTLKIRSTKLEDSAMYFCASSRRADYEQYFGPGTRLTVT.

This clone appeared once. The chain links TRBV5-1 to TRBJ2-5; 10 bases fit TRBD1. CDR3 size: 16 residues. The V segment lost 2 bases and the J segment 5 bases; nucleotides outside the gene matches: 9. Germline-derived CDR1 and CDR2 are SGHRS and YFSETQ. The CDR3 spells CASSLNRQGAKETQYF. In DNA, the CDR3 is TGCGCCAGCAGCTTAAATCGACAGGGGGCTAAGGAGACCCAGTACTTC. Full variable domain (remainder filled in from reference TRBV5-1 and TRBJ2-5): KAGVTQTPRYLIKTRGQQVTLSCSPISGHRSVSWYQQTPGQGLQFLFEYFSETQRNKGNFPGRFSGRQFSNSRSEMNVSTLELGDSALYLCASSLNRQGAKETQYFGPGTRLLVL.

The chain has TRBV7-6 and TRBJ2-1; D might be TRBD1 (5 bases). CDR1 is SGHVS and CDR2 is FNYEAQ in the germline V gene. The CDR3 covers 13 residues. Trimming took 10 bases from V and 3 from J, leaving 13 bases between them. The CDR3 sequence: CATQEGDYNEQFF. CDR3 DNA: TGTGCCACCCAGGAAGGGGACTACAATGAGCAGTTCTTC.

This chain connects TRBV5-1 to TRBJ2-3; a weak D match, TRBD2 (6 bases). There are 14 residues in the CDR3. Trimming left V 2 bases short and J 5 bases short, with 12 bases between. CDR1 is SGHRS and CDR2 is YFSETQ in the germline V gene. The CDR3 bases are TGCGCCAGCAGCTTTACCGGGAGTGAAGATACGCAGTATTTT. It yields the protein CASSFTGSEDTQYF. The complete variable domain, with remaining parts taken from reference TRBV5-1 and TRBJ2-3, reads KAGVTQTPRYLIKTRGQQVTLSCSPISGHRSVSWYQQTPGQGLQFLFEYFSETQRNKGNFPGRFSGRQFSNSRSEMNVSTLELGDSALYLCASSFTGSEDTQYFGPGTRLTVL.

The J gene is TRBJ1-5, the V gene TRBV19, with 7 nucleotides matching TRBD1. J lost 6 bases, V lost 4 bases, and 6 bases had no gene match. This CDR3 region has 14 residues. From germline, CDR1 is LNHDA and CDR2 SQIVND (reference sequence). CDR3 DNA sequence: TGTGCCAGTAGTACCACAGGGGTTGGTCAGCCCCAGCATTTT. This codes for CASSTTGVGQPQHF. Filled out from reference TRBV19 and TRBJ1-5, the complete variable domain reads DGGITQSPKYLFRKEGQNVTLSCEQNLNHDAMYWYRQDPGQGLRLIYYSQIVNDFQKGDIAEGYSVSREKKESFPLTVTSAQKNPTAFYLCASSTTGVGQPQHFGDGTRLSIL.

The V and J genes are TRBV5-1 and TRBJ2-2; 10 bases line up with TRBD2. V trimming: 4 bases; J trimming: 7 bases; junction bases outside the gene matches: 7. The CDR3 loop spans 15 amino acids. Germline V lookup: CDR1 SGHRS, CDR2 YFSETQ. The CDR3 region has the DNA TGCGCCAGCAGCCAGTCAGCGGGGGGGATCGGGGAGCTGTTTTTT. It encodes CASSQSAGGIGELFF. Full variable domain (outside the CDR3, taken from reference TRBV5-1 and TRBJ2-2): KAGVTQTPRYLIKTRGQQVTLSCSPISGHRSVSWYQQTPGQGLQFLFEYFSETQRNKGNFPGRFSGRQFSNSRSEMNVSTLELGDSALYLCASSQSAGGIGELFFGEGSRLTVL.

This rearrangement joins TRBV7-2 to TRBJ2-5, with D possibly matching TRBD1 (6 bases). CDR3 size: 13 residues. Germline values: CDR1 SGHTA, CDR2 FQGNSA. V lost 5 bases and J lost 8, with 15 bases in between. The DNA for the CDR3 is TGTGCCAGCAGCCCCGATTGGACAGCAACCCAGTACTTC. It yields the protein CASSPDWTATQYF. Drawing the rest from reference TRBV7-2 and TRBJ2-5, the complete variable domain is GAGVSQSPSNKVTEKGKDVELRCDPISGHTALYWYRQSLGQGLEFLIYFQGNSAPDKSGLPSDRFSAERTGGSVSTLTIQRTQQEDSAVYLCASSPDWTATQYFGPGTRLLVL.